This T cell receptor (beta chain) was recorded in a study of pediatric ulcerative colitis. Turning to this clone: Its matching antigen is unknown.

Measured with immunoSEQ multiplex PCR; TCRdb has only the in-frame clones, and not every one. The sample consists of tens of thousands of clones, about 89% of them appearing once. Findings of the study overall: Repertoires came from total lymphocyte DNA, so rare subsets like regulatory T cells may be missed.

The sequencing input was blood. This receptor was obtained from a boy aged 5-17 years who was a control in a study of pediatric ulcerative colitis.

The CDR3 reads CASSLVGDTGELFF. DNA for the CDR3: TGTGCCAGCAGCTTGGTCGGGGATACCGGGGAGCTGTTTTTT. This rearrangement joins TRBV7-2 to TRBJ2-2; a possible D gene is TRBD2 (5 bases). Germline V gene sequence: CDR1 SGHTA, CDR2 FQGNSA. Trimming removed 3 bases at V and 5 bases at J, with 10 bases between. The CDR3 contains 14 residues.